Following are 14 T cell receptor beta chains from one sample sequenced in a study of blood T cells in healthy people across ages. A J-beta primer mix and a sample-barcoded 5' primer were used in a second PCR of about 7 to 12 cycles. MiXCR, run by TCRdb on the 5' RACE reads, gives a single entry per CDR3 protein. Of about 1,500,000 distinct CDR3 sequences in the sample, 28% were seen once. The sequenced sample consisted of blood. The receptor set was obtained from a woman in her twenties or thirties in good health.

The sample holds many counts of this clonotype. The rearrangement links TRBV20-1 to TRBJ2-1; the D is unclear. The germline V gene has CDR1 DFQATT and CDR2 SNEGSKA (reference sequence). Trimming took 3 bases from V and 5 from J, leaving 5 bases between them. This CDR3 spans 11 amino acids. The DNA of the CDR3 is TGCAGTGCTAGTGCGAACAATGAGCAGTTCTTC. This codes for CSASANNEQFF.

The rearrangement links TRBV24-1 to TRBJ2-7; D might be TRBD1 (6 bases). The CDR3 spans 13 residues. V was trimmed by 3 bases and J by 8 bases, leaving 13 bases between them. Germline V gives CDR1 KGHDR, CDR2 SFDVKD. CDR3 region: CATSDPDSVQQYF. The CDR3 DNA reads TGTGCCACCAGTGATCCGGACAGCGTCCAGCAGTACTTC.

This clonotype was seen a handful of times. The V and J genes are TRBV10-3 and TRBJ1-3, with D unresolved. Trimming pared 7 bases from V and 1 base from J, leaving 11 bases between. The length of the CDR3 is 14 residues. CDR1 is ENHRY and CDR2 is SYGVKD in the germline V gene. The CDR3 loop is CAIKEAISGNTIYF. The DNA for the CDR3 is TGTGCCATCAAGGAGGCGATTTCTGGAAACACCATATATTTT.

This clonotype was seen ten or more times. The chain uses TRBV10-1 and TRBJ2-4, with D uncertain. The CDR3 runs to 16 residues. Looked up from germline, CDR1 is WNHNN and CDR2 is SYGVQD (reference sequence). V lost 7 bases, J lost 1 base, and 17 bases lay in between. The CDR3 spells CASTCLSEGAKNIQYF. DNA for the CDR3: TGCGCCAGCACTTGCCTGTCGGAAGGGGCCAAAAACATTCAGTACTTC.

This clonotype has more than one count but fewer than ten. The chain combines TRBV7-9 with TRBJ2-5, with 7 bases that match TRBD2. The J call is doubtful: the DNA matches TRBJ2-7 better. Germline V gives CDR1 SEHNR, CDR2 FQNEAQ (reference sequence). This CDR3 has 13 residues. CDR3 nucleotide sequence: TGTGCCAGCATCCCTAGCGGAGCCTACGAGCAGTACTTC. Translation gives CASIPSGAYEQYF.

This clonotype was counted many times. CDR3 protein: CASSPGTNEQFF. Here the CDR3 DNA reads TGTGCCAGCAGCCCCGGGACTAATGAGCAGTTCTTC. The chain links TRBV12-3 or TRBV12-4 to TRBJ2-1; possible D gene TRBD2, 6 bases. The length of the CDR3 is 12 residues. V shed 6 bases and J shed 7 bases, with 10 bases lying between them.

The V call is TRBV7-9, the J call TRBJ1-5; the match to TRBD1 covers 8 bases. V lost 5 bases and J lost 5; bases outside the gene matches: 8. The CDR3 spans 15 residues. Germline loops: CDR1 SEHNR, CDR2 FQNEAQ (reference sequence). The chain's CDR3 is CASSASRDRHQPQHF. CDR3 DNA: TGTGCCAGCAGCGCGTCCCGGGACAGGCATCAGCCCCAGCATTTT.

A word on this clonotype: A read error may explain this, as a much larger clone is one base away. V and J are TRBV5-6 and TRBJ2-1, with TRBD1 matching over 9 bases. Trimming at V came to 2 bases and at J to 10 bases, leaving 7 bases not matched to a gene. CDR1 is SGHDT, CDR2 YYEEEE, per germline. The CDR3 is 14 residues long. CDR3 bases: TGTGCCAGCAGCTTCGGAACAGGGGGCCACGAGCAGTTCTTC. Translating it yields CASSFGTGGHEQFF.

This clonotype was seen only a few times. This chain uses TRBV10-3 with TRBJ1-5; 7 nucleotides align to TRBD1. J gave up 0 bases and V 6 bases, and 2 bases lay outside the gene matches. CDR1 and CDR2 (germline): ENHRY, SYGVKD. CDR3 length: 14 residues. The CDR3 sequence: CAIRQGDSNQPQHF. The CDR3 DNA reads TGTGCCATCAGGCAGGGGGATAGCAATCAGCCCCAGCATTTT.

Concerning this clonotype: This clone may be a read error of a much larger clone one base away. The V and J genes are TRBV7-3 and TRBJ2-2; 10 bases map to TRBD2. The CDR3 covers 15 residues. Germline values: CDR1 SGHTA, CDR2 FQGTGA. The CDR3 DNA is TGTGCCAGCAGCCCAGTCAGCGGGGGGGACGGGGAGCGGTTTTTT. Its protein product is CASSPVSGGDGERFF.

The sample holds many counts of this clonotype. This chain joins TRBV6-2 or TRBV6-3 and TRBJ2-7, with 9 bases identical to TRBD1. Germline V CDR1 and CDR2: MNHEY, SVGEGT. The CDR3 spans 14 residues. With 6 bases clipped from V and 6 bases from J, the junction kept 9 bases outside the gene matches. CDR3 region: CASRIGTGRSEQYF. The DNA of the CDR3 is TGTGCCAGCAGGATCGGGACAGGGAGGAGCGAGCAGTACTTC.

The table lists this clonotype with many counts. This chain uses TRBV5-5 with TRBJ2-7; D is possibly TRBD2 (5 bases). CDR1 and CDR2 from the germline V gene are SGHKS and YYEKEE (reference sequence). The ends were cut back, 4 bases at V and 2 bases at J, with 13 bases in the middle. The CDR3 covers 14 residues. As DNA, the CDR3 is TGTGCCAGCAGCAGCGGACCTGCCCCCTACGAGCAGTACTTC. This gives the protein CASSSGPAPYEQYF.

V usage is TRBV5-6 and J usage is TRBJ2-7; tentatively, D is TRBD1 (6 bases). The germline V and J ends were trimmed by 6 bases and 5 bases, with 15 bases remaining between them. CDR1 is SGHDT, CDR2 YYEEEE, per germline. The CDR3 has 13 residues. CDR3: CASNDGQRDEQYF. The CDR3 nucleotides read TGTGCCAGCAACGACGGACAGAGGGACGAGCAGTACTTC.

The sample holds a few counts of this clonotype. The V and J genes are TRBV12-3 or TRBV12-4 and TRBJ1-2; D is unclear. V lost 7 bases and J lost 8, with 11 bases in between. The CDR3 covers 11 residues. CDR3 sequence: CASTSLGGYTF. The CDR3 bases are TGTGCCAGCACCTCACTCGGAGGCTACACCTTC.